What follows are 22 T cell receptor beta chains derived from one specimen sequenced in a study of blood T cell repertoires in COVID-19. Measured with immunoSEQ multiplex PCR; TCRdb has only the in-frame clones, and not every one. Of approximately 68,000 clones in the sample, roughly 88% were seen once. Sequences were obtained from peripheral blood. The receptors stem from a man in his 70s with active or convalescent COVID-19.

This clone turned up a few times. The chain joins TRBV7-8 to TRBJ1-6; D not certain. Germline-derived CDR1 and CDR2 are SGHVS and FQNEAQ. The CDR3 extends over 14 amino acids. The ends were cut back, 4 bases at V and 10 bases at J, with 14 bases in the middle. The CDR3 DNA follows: TGTGCCAGCAGCTCGCGACAAGGCAAATCACCCCTCCACTTT. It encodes CASSSRQGKSPLHF.

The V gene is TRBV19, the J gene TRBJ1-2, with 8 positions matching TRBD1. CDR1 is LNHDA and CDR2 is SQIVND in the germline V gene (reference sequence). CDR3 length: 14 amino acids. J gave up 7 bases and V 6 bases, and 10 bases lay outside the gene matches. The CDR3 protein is CASRGTGGGRGYTF. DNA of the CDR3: TGTGCCAGTAGGGGGACAGGAGGGGGACGTGGCTACACCTTC.

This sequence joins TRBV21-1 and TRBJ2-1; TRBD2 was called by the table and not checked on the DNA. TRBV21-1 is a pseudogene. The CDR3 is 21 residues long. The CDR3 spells CASSKEDCRLAGEGRDNEQFF. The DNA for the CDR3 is TGTGCCAGCAGCAAAGAGGACTGTAGACTAGCGGGAGAAGGGAGAGACAATGAGCAGTTCTTC.

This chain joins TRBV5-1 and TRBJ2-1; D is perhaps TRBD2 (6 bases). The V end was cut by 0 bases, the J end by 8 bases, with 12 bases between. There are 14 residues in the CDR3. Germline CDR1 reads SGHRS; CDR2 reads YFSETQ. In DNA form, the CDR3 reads TGCGCCAGCAGCTTGGGACCGGGAGTCCATGAGCAGTTCTTC. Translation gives CASSLGPGVHEQFF.

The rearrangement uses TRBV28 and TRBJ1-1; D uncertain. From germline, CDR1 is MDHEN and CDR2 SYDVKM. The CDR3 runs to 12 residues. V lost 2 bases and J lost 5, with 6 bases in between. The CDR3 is CASSLGRTEAFF. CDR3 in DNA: TGTGCCAGCAGTTTAGGCAGGACTGAAGCTTTCTTT.

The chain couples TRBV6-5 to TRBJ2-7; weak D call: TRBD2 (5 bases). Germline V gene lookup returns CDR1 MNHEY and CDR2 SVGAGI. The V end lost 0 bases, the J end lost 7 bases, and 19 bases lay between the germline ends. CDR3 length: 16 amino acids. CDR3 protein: CASSYSIRSEPGEQYF. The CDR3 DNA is TGTGCCAGCAGTTACTCGATCAGGAGCGAGCCGGGGGAGCAGTACTTC.

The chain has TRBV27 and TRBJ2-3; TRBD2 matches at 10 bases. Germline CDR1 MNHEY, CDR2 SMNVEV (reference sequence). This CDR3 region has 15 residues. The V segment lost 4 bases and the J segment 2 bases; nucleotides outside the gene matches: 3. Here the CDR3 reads CASSSLAGSTDTQYF. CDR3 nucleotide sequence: TGTGCCAGCAGTTCACTAGCGGGGTCCACAGATACGCAGTATTTT.

CDR3 bases: TGTGCCAGCTCACCTCAGGGGGCAGGCGGAAACACCATATATTTT. Translated, it gives CASSPQGAGGNTIYF. The chain couples TRBV18 to TRBJ1-3; 8 bases are a match to TRBD1. The length of the CDR3 is 15 residues. V dropped 3 bases and J dropped 4; count of bases not matched to a gene: 5. Germline CDR1 KGHSH, CDR2 LQKENI.

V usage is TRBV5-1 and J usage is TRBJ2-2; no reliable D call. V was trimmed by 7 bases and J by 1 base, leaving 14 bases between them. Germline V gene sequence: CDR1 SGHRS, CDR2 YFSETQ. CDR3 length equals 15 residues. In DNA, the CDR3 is TGCGCCAGCCAGACCGACATCGGGAACACCGGGGAGCTGTTTTTT. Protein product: CASQTDIGNTGELFF.

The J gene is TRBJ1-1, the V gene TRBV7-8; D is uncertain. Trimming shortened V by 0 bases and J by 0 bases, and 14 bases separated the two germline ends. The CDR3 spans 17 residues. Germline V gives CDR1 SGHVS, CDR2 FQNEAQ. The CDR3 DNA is TGTGCCAGCAGCTTAGCGCGAGTCTTAGAGATGAACACTGAAGCTTTCTTT. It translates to CASSLARVLEMNTEAFF.

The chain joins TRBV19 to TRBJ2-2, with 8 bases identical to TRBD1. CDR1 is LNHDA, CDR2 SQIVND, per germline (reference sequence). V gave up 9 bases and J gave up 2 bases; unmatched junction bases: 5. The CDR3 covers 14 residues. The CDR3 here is CASRQGYNTGELFF. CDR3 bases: TGTGCCAGCAGACAGGGGTACAACACCGGGGAGCTGTTTTTT.

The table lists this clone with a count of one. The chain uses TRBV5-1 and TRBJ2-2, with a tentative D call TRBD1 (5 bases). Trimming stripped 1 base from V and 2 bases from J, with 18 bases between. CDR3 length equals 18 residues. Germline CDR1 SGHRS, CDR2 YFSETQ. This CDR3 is CASSLSSRAQKNTGELFF. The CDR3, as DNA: TGCGCCAGCAGCTTGTCCTCCAGGGCGCAAAAAAACACCGGGGAGCTGTTTTTT.

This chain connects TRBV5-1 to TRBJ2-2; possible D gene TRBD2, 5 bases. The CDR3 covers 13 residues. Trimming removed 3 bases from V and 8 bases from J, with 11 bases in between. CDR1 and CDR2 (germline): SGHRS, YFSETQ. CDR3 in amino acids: CASSYRLSGELFF. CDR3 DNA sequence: TGCGCCAGCAGCTACCGACTATCTGGGGAGCTGTTTTTT.

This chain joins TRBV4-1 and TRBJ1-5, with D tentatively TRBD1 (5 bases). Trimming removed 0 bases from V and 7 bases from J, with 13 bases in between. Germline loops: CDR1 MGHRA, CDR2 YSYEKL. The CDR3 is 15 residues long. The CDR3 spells CASSQDSRGTQPQHF. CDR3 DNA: TGCGCCAGCAGCCAAGATTCTCGGGGGACGCAGCCCCAGCATTTT.

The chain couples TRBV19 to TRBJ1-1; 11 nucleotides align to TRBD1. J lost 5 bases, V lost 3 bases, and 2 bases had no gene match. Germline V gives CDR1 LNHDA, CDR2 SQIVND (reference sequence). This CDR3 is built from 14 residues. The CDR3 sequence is CASSIRDRGTEAFF. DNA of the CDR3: TGTGCCAGTAGTATCCGGGACAGGGGGACTGAAGCTTTCTTT.

Written as DNA, the CDR3 is TGTGCCAGCAGCTTGGTCCCTAGCGGGGTACTCAACACCGGGGAGCTGTTTTTT. Its protein product is CASSLVPSGVLNTGELFF. This chain uses TRBV5-6 with TRBJ2-2; 9 nucleotides align to TRBD2. Germline assignment: CDR1 SGHDT and CDR2 YYEEEE. The CDR3 spans 18 residues. V was pared by 0 bases and J by 2 bases, with 8 bases of the junction left unmatched.

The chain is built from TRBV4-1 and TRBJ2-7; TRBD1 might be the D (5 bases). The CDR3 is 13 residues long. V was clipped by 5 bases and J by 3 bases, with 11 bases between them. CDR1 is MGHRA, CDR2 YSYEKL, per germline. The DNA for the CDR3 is TGCGCCAGCAGCGTTGGCCAGGGCTACGAGCAGTACTTC. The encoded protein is CASSVGQGYEQYF.

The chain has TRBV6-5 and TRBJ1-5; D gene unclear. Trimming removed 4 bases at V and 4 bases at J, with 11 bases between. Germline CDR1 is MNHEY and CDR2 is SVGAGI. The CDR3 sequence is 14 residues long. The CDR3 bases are TGTGCCAGCAGTTCATCCCGGGGAAATCAGCCCCAGCATTTT. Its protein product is CASSSSRGNQPQHF.

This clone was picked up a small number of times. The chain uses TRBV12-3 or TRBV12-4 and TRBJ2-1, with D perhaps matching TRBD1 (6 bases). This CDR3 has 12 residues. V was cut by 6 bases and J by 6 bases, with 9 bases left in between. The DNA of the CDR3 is TGTGCCAGCAGAAAACAGGGCAATGAGCAGTTCTTC. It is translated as CASRKQGNEQFF.

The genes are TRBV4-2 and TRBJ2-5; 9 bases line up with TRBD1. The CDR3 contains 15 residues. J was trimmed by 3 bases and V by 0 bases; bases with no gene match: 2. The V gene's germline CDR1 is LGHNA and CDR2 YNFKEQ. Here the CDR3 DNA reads TGTGCCAGCAGCCAAGAAGGACAGGGGAAAGAGACCCAGTACTTC. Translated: CASSQEGQGKETQYF.

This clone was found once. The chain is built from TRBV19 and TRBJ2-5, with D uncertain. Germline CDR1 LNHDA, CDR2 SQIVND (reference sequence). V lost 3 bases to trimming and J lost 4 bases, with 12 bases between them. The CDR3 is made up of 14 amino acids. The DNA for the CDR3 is TGTGCCAGTAGTATCTCCGTGAGGTCAGAGACCCAGTACTTC. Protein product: CASSISVRSETQYF.

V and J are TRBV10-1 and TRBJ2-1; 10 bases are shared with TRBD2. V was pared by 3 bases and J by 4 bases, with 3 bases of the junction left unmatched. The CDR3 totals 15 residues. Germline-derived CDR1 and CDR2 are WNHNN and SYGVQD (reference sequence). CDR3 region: CASSDSGGQYNEQFF. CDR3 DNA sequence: TGCGCCAGCAGTGATAGCGGGGGGCAATACAATGAGCAGTTCTTC.